The subject of this entry is one T cell receptor (beta chain). The antigen remains undetermined. With random hexamers, reverse transcription was performed on about 0.45 to 1 ug of RNA. Multiplex immunoSEQ PCR targeted 54 Vbeta and 13 Jbeta TCR beta segments. A single record per CDR3 protein comes from TCRdb applying MiXCR to the immunoSEQ multiplex PCR reads. Of 77,000 or so distinct CDR3 sequences in the sample, more than 85% were seen once. This specimen comes from a study of CD8 T cells in Susac syndrome. Study details: When blood was collected, patients with Susac syndrome were therapy-naive, were taking corticosteroids, or were receiving intravenous immunoglobulin alone.

Study-wide points: Clonal expansion was absent from the CD4+ T cell repertoires in Susac syndrome.

The CDR3 sequence is 18 residues long. Germline trimming cut 6 bases from V and 6 bases from J; bases unmatched to any gene: 15. CDR1 is LNHDA and CDR2 is SQIVND in the germline V gene (reference sequence). The chain is built from TRBV19 and TRBJ2-1; 12 positions match TRBD2. The sequence derives from a human donor with Susac syndrome. Sample: CD4+ T cells from PBMCs. Here the CDR3 reads CASRLQQQTSGSLNEQFF. The CDR3 DNA is TGTGCCAGTAGATTGCAACAACAGACTAGCGGGAGTCTCAATGAGCAGTTCTTC.